Listed below are T cell receptor beta chains from one sample, sequenced in a study of cytomegalovirus exposure and HLA in healthy donors. Libraries were prepared by immunoSEQ multiplex PCR; TCRdb keeps only in-frame clonotypes and omits some of them. Of 100,000 to 150,000 clones listed, 74% were seen once; the top ten hold roughly 6.3%. The sequenced sample consisted of PBMCs. Receptors originate from a woman between 45 and 60 years old in good health and CMV-seropositive. Both conserved end residues are part of each CDR3. The D gene is left open where the match is weak. Rows give clone size only sometimes, using once, few, many, or a class for an expanded clone.

TRBV9	TRBJ1-1	.	.	CASSVRRDTEAFF	TGTGCCAGCAGCGTCCGCAGGGACACTGAAGCTTTCTTT
TRBV19	TRBJ1-6	.	.	CASKNVDYSPLHF	TGTGCCAGTAAAAACGTAGATTACTCACCCCTCCACTTT
TRBV7-6	TRBJ1-5	.	.	CASSSTQGPPQHF	TGTGCCAGCAGCTCGACCCAGGGTCCCCCCCAGCATTTT
TRBV6-5	TRBJ1-6	.	.	CASSEKPNSPLHF	TGTGCCAGCAGTGAGAAACCTAATTCACCCCTCCACTTT
TRBV6-5	TRBJ2-5	.	few	CASSGGTGLETQYF	TGTGCCAGCAGTGGGGGGACGGGGTTGGAGACCCAGTACTTC
TRBV11-3	TRBJ1-1	.	few	CASSFRNTEAFF	TGTGCCAGCAGCTTTCGGAACACTGAAGCTTTCTTT
TRBV18	TRBJ1-2	.	.	CASSAGEYGYTF	TGTGCCAGCTCGGCAGGGGAGTATGGCTACACCTTC
TRBV7-2	TRBJ2-7	.	.	CASSFSGLEQYF	TGTGCCAGCAGCTTCTCGGGACTTGAGCAGTACTTC
TRBV7-8	TRBJ1-5	.	.	CASSRRVSGVVNQPQHF	TGTGCCAGCAGCAGAAGAGTTTCCGGGGTCGTAAATCAGCCCCAGCATTTT
TRBV7-2	TRBJ1-2	.	.	CASSLGPLEDGYTF	TGTGCCAGCAGCTTAGGACCCCTCGAGGATGGCTACACCTTC
TRBV6-5	TRBJ2-4	TRBD1	.	CASRLTGADIQYF	TGTGCCAGCAGACTGACAGGGGCGGACATTCAGTACTTC
TRBV5-6	TRBJ1-1	.	once	CASSAGPRTSNTEAFF	TGTGCCAGCAGTGCGGGACCCAGGACTTCGAACACTGAAGCTTTCTTT
TRBV2	TRBJ1-2	.	.	CASSVLQGDGYTF	TGTGCCAGCAGTGTTCTACAGGGCGATGGCTACACCTTC
TRBV29-1	TRBJ1-2	.	.	CSVEVGGGYTF	TGCAGCGTTGAAGTGGGGGGTGGCTACACCTTC
TRBV6-1	TRBJ2-5	TRBD1	.	CASSPGTGLETQYF	TGTGCCAGCAGTCCCGGGACAGGGTTAGAGACCCAGTACTTC
TRBV18	TRBJ1-5	.	.	CASSPYSKSNQPQHF	TGTGCCAGCTCACCATACAGTAAGAGCAATCAGCCCCAGCATTTT
TRBV4-2	TRBJ1-2	TRBD1	.	CPSSQDRQGQNGYTF	TGTCCCAGCAGCCAAGATCGACAGGGTCAAAATGGCTACACCTTC
TRBV4-2	TRBJ2-2	TRBD2	.	CASSQEVAGGLGTGELFF	TGTGCCAGCAGCCAAGAAGTTGCGGGGGGGCTCGGCACCGGGGAGCTGTTTTTT
TRBV4-1	TRBJ1-1	.	.	CASSQMPVTSKEGNF	TGCGCCAGCAGCCAAATGCCCGTGACTTCCAAAGAAGGTAACTTT
TRBV5-1	TRBJ1-4	TRBD1	few	CASSLEQGSGNEKLFF	TGCGCCAGCAGCTTGGAACAGGGGTCGGGGAATGAAAAACTGTTTTTT
TRBV11-3	TRBJ2-2	.	.	CASIRGGNVGELFF	TGTGCCAGCATTAGAGGGGGAAATGTCGGGGAGCTGTTTTTT
TRBV6-5	TRBJ2-1	.	.	CASSLQGREDEQFF	TGTGCCAGCAGTCTGCAGGGGAGGGAGGATGAGCAGTTCTTC
TRBV25-1	TRBJ2-3	TRBD1	.	CASSSTQGPDTQYF	TGTGCCAGCAGTTCGACACAGGGGCCAGATACGCAGTATTTT
TRBV6-1	TRBJ1-2	.	.	CASRDTATNYGYTF	TGTGCCAGCAGAGACACTGCGACTAACTATGGCTACACCTTC